One and the same sample provided the 28 T cell receptor beta chains below, sequenced in a study of cytomegalovirus exposure and HLA in healthy donors. The data were produced by immunoSEQ multiplex PCR, yet TCRdb's version contains in-frame clones alone and is incomplete. In the table there are about 280,000 clones, approximately 87% of which are singletons. The specimen was PBMCs. These TCRs come from a young woman in good health and CMV-seronegative.

The chain is built from TRBV6-6 and TRBJ2-1; 9 nucleotides match TRBD1. Germline CDR1 reads MNHNY; CDR2 reads SVGAGI (reference sequence). There are 16 residues in the CDR3. Unmatched junction bases numbered 3, after V lost 1 base and J lost 2 bases. The CDR3: CASSYLGTGTYNEQFF. The CDR3 coding sequence is TGTGCCAGCAGTTACTTAGGGACAGGGACCTACAATGAGCAGTTCTTC.

This clone was detected only a few times. J is TRBJ2-3 and V is TRBV9; D might be TRBD2 (6 bases). The CDR3 length is 13 residues. Germline CDR1 reads SGDLS; CDR2 reads YYNGEE. Trimming removed 5 bases at V and 4 bases at J, with 11 bases between. DNA for the CDR3: TGTGCCAGCAGTAAACCTAGCGCAGATACGCAGTATTTT. Translating it yields CASSKPSADTQYF.

The V gene is TRBV29-1, the J gene TRBJ1-1; D perhaps matches TRBD1 (5 bases). Germline V gene sequence: CDR1 SQVTM, CDR2 ANQGSEA. V was trimmed by 4 bases and J by 4 bases, leaving 13 bases between them. This CDR3 contains 13 residues. In nucleotides, the CDR3 is TGCAGCGTTGGCGGTGGGGCAGCCACTGAAGCTTTCTTT. Amino acids: CSVGGGAATEAFF.

The chain couples TRBV4-1 to TRBJ2-7, with TRBD1 matching 9 bases. The CDR3 runs 13 residues. The germline V gene has CDR1 MGHRA and CDR2 YSYEKL. The V and J ends lost 5 bases and 6 bases, in that order; junction bases with no gene match: 5. CDR3: CASSYRTGAEQYF. The CDR3 DNA reads TGCGCCAGCAGCTACCGGACAGGGGCCGAGCAGTACTTC.

This clone has more than one count but fewer than ten. CDR3 coding DNA: TGTGCCAGCAGGGGAGGGAGTAATTCACCCCTCCACTTT. As protein: CASRGGSNSPLHF. This chain joins TRBV27 and TRBJ1-6; D is uncertain. V lost 6 bases, J lost 6 bases, and 9 bases lay in between. This CDR3 spans 13 amino acids. In germline, CDR1 is MNHEY, CDR2 SMNVEV (reference sequence).

The chain employs TRBV28 and TRBJ1-4, with 9 bases matching TRBD1. This CDR3 contains 13 residues. Germline-derived CDR1 and CDR2 are MDHEN and SYDVKM. With 5 bases clipped from V and 10 bases from J, the junction kept 5 bases outside the gene matches. In nucleotides, the CDR3 is TGTGCCAGCAGTGAAAACAGGGGGCGAAAACTGTTTTTT. It yields the protein CASSENRGRKLFF.

V usage is TRBV27 and J usage is TRBJ1-1; the D is unclear. Germline V gives CDR1 MNHEY, CDR2 SMNVEV (reference sequence). The CDR3 is made up of 12 amino acids. V was cut by 6 bases and J by 5 bases, with 10 bases left in between. CDR3 coding DNA: TGTGCCAGCAGCCTACTCGGGACTGAAGCTTTCTTT. Encoded protein: CASSLLGTEAFF.

The chain couples TRBV6-5 to TRBJ1-3; TRBD1 agrees at 9 bases. The V gene end was trimmed by 1 base and the J gene end by 5 bases; junction bases not matched to a gene: 6. The CDR3 totals 16 residues. Germline V gene data show CDR1 as MNHEY and CDR2 as SVGAGI. CDR3 protein: CASSYFPQGARNTIYF. In nucleotides, the CDR3 is TGTGCCAGCAGTTACTTCCCACAGGGGGCGAGAAACACCATATATTTT.

This chain uses TRBV7-9 with TRBJ2-3; a weak D match, TRBD2 (5 bases). Trimming left V 3 bases short and J 1 base short, with 8 bases between. The CDR3 is made up of 14 amino acids. Per the germline V gene, CDR1 is SEHNR and CDR2 is FQNEAQ (reference sequence). CDR3 sequence reads: CASSFRAGTDTQYF. In nucleotides, the CDR3 is TGTGCCAGCAGCTTCAGAGCGGGCACAGATACGCAGTATTTT.

The CDR3 sequence: CASSLVAGSGTDTQYF. CDR3 DNA: TGCGCCAGCAGCTTGGTGGCCGGGAGTGGGACTGATACGCAGTATTTT. V and J are TRBV5-1 and TRBJ2-3, with D maybe TRBD2 (6 bases). The CDR3 totals 16 residues. Germline V gene lookup returns CDR1 SGHRS and CDR2 YFSETQ. Trimming stripped 0 bases from V and 6 bases from J, with 17 bases between.

The chain is built from TRBV20-1 and TRBJ2-1; 8 nucleotides agree with TRBD1. Germline CDR1 is DFQATT and CDR2 is SNEGSKA (reference sequence). The CDR3 totals 10 residues. V shed 6 bases and J 10 bases; nucleotides not matched to a gene: 2. The CDR3 here is CSARTGEQFF. Written as DNA, the CDR3 is TGCAGTGCCAGGACAGGGGAGCAGTTCTTC.

The V and J genes are TRBV5-5 and TRBJ2-1, with 8 bases that match TRBD2. The CDR3 contains 14 residues. The V segment lost 2 bases and the J segment 9 bases; nucleotides outside the gene matches: 7. Germline CDR1 is SGHKS and CDR2 is YYEKEE (reference sequence). CDR3 nucleotide sequence: TGTGCCAGCAGCTTAACGGGAGGGACCGGTGAGCAGTTCTTC. It translates to CASSLTGGTGEQFF.

The chain couples TRBV30 to TRBJ2-4; no clear D gene. The CDR3 length is 15 residues. The V and J ends lost 1 base and 0 bases respectively, with 10 bases between them. Germline lookup yields CDR1 GTSNPN and CDR2 SVGIG (reference sequence). CDR3 loop: CAWSDRVLAKNIQYF. The DNA for the CDR3 is TGTGCCTGGAGTGACCGGGTTCTAGCCAAAAACATTCAGTACTTC.

V gene TRBV10-1 combines with J gene TRBJ2-3, with TRBD2 identical over 7 bases. Germline CDR1 and CDR2: WNHNN and SYGVQD (reference sequence). Trimming removed 6 bases from V and 6 bases from J; junction bases left unmatched: 12. The CDR3 has 15 residues. In DNA form, the CDR3 reads TGCGCCAGCAGCAACGTCGATGGTAGCGGGGATACGCAGTATTTT. Translating gives CASSNVDGSGDTQYF.

Regarding this clone: At the DNA level, this CDR3 is encoded by other sequences in the same sample as well. The chain's CDR3 is CAWSGGGNQPQHF. The CDR3 nucleotides read TGTGCCTGGAGTGGGGGGGGCAATCAGCCCCAGCATTTT. This chain connects TRBV30 to TRBJ1-5; TRBD1 is a possible D gene (5 bases). The CDR3 covers 13 residues. Germline lookup yields CDR1 GTSNPN and CDR2 SVGIG (reference sequence). Trimming left V 1 base short and J 2 bases short, with 6 bases between.

The chain carries TRBV19 and TRBJ1-4; 10 bases line up with TRBD1. CDR1 LNHDA and CDR2 SQIVND come from the germline V gene (reference sequence). With V trimmed by 8 bases and J by 10 bases, 7 bases remained unmatched. The CDR3 spans 13 residues. The CDR3 nucleotides read TGTGCCAGTGCGGGGACAGGGGTTGGAAAACTGTTTTTT. It is translated as CASAGTGVGKLFF.

The chain has TRBV9 and TRBJ2-3; TRBD2 matches at 10 bases. The CDR3 runs to 16 residues. CDR1 is SGDLS and CDR2 is YYNGEE in the germline V gene. Trimming cost V 4 bases and J 3 bases; bases outside gene matches: 8. In DNA form, the CDR3 reads TGTGCCAGCAGCCCATCTAGCGGGAGAGGTACAGATACGCAGTATTTT. Its translation: CASSPSSGRGTDTQYF.

The chain is built from TRBV7-3 and TRBJ2-3; no clear D gene. Between the trimmed V and J ends, which lost 5 bases and 2 bases, there was a span of 11 bases. Per germline, CDR1 SGHTA and CDR2 FQGTGA. This CDR3 has 14 amino acids. CDR3 sequence (DNA): TGTGCCAGCAGCACCAGGAACTTCACAGATACGCAGTATTTT. Translating gives CASSTRNFTDTQYF. Complete variable domain (other parts from reference TRBV7-3 and TRBJ2-3): GAGVSQTPSNKVTEKGKYVELRCDPISGHTALYWYRQSLGQGPEFLIYFQGTGAADDSGLPNDRFFAVRPEGSVSTLKIQRTERGDSAVYLCASSTRNFTDTQYFGPGTRLTVL.

V usage is TRBV14 and J usage is TRBJ2-2; maybe TRBD2 (6 bases). The CDR3 consists of 14 residues. Trimming left V 3 bases short and J 1 base short, with 6 bases between. Germline-derived CDR1 and CDR2 are SGHDN and FVKESK. DNA for the CDR3: TGTGCCAGCAGCCAGGGGGGGAACACCGGGGAGCTGTTTTTT. Amino acids: CASSQGGNTGELFF.

This sequence joins TRBV11-2 and TRBJ2-3, with 7 bases matching TRBD2. Germline V gene sequence: CDR1 SGHAT, CDR2 FQNNGV. This CDR3 is built from 18 residues. The J segment lost 6 bases and the V segment lost 5 bases, leaving 20 bases of the junction unmatched. In nucleotides, the CDR3 is TGTGCCAGCAGCCCGATAGGAAGAGGACTAGAGCTGATTGATACGCAGTATTTT. This encodes CASSPIGRGLELIDTQYF.

The genes are TRBV6-1 and TRBJ2-1; 9 bases fit TRBD2. V trimming: 3 bases; J trimming: 13 bases; junction bases outside the gene matches: 4. This CDR3 contains 12 residues. Per the germline V gene, CDR1 is MNHNS and CDR2 is SASEGT. The CDR3 here is CASSEGTSTQFF. CDR3 DNA sequence: TGTGCCAGCAGTGAGGGGACTAGCACTCAGTTCTTC.

The CDR3 DNA sequence: TGCGCCAGCAGACGTACGACGGACAACAATGAGCAGTTCTTC. Its protein is CASRRTTDNNEQFF. The rearrangement links TRBV5-1 to TRBJ2-1, with D maybe TRBD1 (5 bases). V was pared by 5 bases and J by 5 bases, with 14 bases between. The CDR3 loop spans 14 amino acids. Germline V CDR1 and CDR2: SGHRS, YFSETQ.

The V gene is TRBV7-8, the J gene TRBJ2-1; 12 bases align to TRBD2. Germline V CDR1 and CDR2: SGHVS, FQNEAQ. The CDR3 totals 16 residues. V shed 3 bases, J shed 4 bases, and the junction held 4 bases outside the gene matches. The CDR3 bases are TGTGCCAGCAGCTTTCTAGCGGGAGGGCAATACAATGAGCAGTTCTTC. The encoded protein is CASSFLAGGQYNEQFF.

V gene TRBV4-1 combines with J gene TRBJ2-5, with 10 bases that match TRBD2. In germline, CDR1 is MGHRA, CDR2 YSYEKL. The CDR3 has 16 amino acids. The V segment lost 1 base and the J segment 1 base; nucleotides outside the gene matches: 3. The CDR3 loop reads CASSQGSGRPQETQYF. The CDR3 DNA sequence: TGCGCCAGCAGCCAAGGTAGCGGGAGGCCCCAAGAGACCCAGTACTTC.

The chain links TRBV7-2 to TRBJ2-7; 10 bases line up with TRBD2. The CDR3 runs 16 residues. J lost 3 bases, V lost 5 bases, and 10 bases had no gene match. From germline, CDR1 is SGHTA and CDR2 FQGNSA. Written as DNA, the CDR3 is TGTGCCAGCAGCCCGAGTTGGACTAGCGGCAACTACGAGCAGTACTTC. Translated, it gives CASSPSWTSGNYEQYF.

This chain links TRBV9 with TRBJ2-3, with 13 bases matching TRBD2. The V segment lost 3 bases and the J segment 0 bases; nucleotides outside the gene matches: 7. Germline CDR1 is SGDLS and CDR2 is YYNGEE. The CDR3 is made up of 18 amino acids. The DNA of the CDR3 is TGTGCCAGCAGCGGTTCCGGGACTAGCGGGATTAGCACAGATACGCAGTATTTT. This translates into CASSGSGTSGISTDTQYF.

The chain is built from TRBV4-3 and TRBJ1-2, with D possibly being TRBD1 (6 bases). This CDR3 contains 15 residues. Germline V gene sequence: CDR1 LGHNA, CDR2 YSLEER. The V end lost 0 bases, the J end lost 5 bases, and 13 bases lay between the germline ends. CDR3 nucleotide sequence: TGCGCCAGCAGCCAAGATTCAGGGGTGTTGTATGGCTACACCTTC. Protein: CASSQDSGVLYGYTF.

The rearrangement links TRBV28 to TRBJ1-5; D is unclear. The CDR3 is made up of 15 amino acids. From germline, CDR1 is MDHEN and CDR2 SYDVKM. The V end was cut by 10 bases, the J end by 6 bases, with 22 bases between. This CDR3 is CATNSMGIGGQPQHF. In DNA form, the CDR3 reads TGTGCCACCAACTCAATGGGGATTGGAGGTCAGCCCCAGCATTTT.